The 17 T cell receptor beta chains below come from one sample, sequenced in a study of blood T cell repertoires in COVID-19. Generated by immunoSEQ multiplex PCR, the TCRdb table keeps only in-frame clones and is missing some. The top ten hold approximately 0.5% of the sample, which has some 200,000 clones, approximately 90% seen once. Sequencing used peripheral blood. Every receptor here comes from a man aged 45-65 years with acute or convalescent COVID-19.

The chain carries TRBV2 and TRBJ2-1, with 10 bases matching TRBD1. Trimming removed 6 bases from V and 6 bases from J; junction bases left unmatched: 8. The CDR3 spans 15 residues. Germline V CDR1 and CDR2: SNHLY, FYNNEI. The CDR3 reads CASSLRDRGFNEQFF. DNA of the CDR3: TGTGCCAGCAGCCTTAGGGACAGGGGTTTCAATGAGCAGTTCTTC.

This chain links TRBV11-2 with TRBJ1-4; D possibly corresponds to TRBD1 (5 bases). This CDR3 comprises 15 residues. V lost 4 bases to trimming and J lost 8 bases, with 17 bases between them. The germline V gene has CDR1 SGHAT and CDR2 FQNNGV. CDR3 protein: CASSSPALGGEKLFF. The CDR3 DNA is TGTGCCAGCAGCTCGCCCGCATTGGGGGGAGAAAAACTGTTTTTT.

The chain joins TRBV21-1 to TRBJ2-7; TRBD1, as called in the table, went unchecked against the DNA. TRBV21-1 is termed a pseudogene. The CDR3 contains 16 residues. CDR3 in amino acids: CASSKGPPRPDYEQYV. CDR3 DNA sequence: TGTGCCAGCAGCAAGGGGCCCCCTAGGCCGGACTACGAGCAGTACGTC.

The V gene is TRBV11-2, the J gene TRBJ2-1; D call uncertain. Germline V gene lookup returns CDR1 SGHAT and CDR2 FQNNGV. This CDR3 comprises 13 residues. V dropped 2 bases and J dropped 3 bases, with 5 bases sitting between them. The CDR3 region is CASSLRDYNEQFF. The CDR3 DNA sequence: TGTGCCAGCAGCTTACGAGACTACAATGAGCAGTTCTTC. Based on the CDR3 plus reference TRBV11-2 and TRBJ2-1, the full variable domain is EAGVAQSPRYKIIEKRQSVAFWCNPISGHATLYWYQQILGQGPKLLIQFQNNGVVDDSQLPKDRFSAERLKGVDSTLKIQPAKLEDSAVYLCASSLRDYNEQFFGPGTRLTVL.

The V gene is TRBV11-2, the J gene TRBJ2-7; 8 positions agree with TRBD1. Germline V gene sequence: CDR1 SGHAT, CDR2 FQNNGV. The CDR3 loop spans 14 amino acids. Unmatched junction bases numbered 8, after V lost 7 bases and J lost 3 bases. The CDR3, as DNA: TGTGCCAGCACCCGCTACAGGGGGAGCTACGAGCAGTACTTC. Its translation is CASTRYRGSYEQYF.

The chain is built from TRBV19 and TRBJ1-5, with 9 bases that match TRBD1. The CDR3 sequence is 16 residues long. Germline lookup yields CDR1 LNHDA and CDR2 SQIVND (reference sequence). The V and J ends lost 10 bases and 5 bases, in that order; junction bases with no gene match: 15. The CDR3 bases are TGTGCCACTAAGGGGGTGGACAGGGGATTCGATCAGCCCCAGCATTTT. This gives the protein CATKGVDRGFDQPQHF.

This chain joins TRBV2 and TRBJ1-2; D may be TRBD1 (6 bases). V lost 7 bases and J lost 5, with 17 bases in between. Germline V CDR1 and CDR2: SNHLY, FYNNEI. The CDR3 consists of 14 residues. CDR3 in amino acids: CASTVDRRGYGYTF. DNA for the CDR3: TGTGCCAGCACTGTGGACAGACGGGGATATGGCTACACCTTC.

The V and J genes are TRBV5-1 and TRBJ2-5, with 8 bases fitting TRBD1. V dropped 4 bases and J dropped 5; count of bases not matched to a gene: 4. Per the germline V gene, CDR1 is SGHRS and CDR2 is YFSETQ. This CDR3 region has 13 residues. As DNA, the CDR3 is TGCGCCAGCAGCCGGACAGGGCAGGAGACCCAGTACTTC. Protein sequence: CASSRTGQETQYF.

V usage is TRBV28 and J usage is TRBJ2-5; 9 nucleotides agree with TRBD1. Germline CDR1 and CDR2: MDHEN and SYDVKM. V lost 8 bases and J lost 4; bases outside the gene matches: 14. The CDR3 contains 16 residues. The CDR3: CASQRRRDRVAETQYF. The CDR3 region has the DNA TGTGCCAGCCAACGGCGCCGGGACAGGGTGGCAGAGACCCAGTACTTC.

DNA of the CDR3: TGTGCCAGCAGCTTAGTCCGGACAGGACTAGCGGGAGTTAGAGATACGCAGTATTTT. Translated, it gives CASSLVRTGLAGVRDTQYF. The chain is built from TRBV7-2 and TRBJ2-3; 13 nucleotides align to TRBD2. Looked up from germline, CDR1 is SGHTA and CDR2 is FQGNSA. The junction had 12 bases not matched to a gene; V was cut back by 1 base and J by 5 bases. The CDR3 extends over 19 amino acids.

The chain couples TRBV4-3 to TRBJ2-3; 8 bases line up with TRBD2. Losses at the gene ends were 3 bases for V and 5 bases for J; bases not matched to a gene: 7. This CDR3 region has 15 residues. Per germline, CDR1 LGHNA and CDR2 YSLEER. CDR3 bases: TGCGCCAGCAGCCAGAGCCGGGGGGGCGTAGATACGCAGTATTTT. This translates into CASSQSRGGVDTQYF.

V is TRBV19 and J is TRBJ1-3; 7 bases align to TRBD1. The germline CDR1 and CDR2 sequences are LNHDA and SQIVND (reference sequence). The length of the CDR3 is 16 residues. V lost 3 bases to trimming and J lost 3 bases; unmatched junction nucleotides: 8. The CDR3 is CASSMNRQGFGNTIYF. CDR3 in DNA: TGTGCCAGTAGTATGAATCGACAGGGTTTTGGAAACACCATATATTTT.

The CDR3 region has the DNA TGTGCCATCAGTGTTAGCGGGGGGACAGATACGCAGTATTTT. Protein product: CAISVSGGTDTQYF. The rearrangement uses TRBV10-3 and TRBJ2-3; TRBD2 matches 10 bases. The CDR3 has 14 amino acids. Trimming took 4 bases from V and 3 from J; bases not matched to a gene: 1. Germline V gene data show CDR1 as ENHRY and CDR2 as SYGVKD.

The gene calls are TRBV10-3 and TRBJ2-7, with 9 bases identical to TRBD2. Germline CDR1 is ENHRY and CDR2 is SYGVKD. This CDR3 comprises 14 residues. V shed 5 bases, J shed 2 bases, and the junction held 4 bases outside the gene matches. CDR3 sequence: CAISPSGGTYEQYV. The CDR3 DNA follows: TGTGCCATCAGTCCGAGCGGGGGGACCTACGAGCAGTACGTC.

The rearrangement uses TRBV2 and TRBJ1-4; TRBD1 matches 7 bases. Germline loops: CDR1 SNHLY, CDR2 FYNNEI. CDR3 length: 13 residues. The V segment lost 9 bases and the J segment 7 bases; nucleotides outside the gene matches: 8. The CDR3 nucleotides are TGTGCCAGTAGTAGGGGGCTCAGTGAAAAACTGTTTTTT. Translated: CASSRGLSEKLFF.

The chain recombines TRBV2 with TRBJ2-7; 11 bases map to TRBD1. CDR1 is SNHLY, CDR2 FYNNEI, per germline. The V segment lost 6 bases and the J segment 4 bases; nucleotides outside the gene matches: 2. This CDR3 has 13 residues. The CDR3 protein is CASRGQGVYEQYF. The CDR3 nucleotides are TGTGCCAGCAGGGGACAGGGGGTGTACGAGCAGTACTTC.

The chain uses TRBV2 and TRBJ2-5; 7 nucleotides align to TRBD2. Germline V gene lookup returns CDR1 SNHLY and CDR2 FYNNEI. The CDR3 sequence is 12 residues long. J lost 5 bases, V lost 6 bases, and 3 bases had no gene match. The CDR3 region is CASRRGTETQYF. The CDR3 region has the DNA TGTGCCAGCAGGCGGGGGACGGAGACCCAGTACTTC.